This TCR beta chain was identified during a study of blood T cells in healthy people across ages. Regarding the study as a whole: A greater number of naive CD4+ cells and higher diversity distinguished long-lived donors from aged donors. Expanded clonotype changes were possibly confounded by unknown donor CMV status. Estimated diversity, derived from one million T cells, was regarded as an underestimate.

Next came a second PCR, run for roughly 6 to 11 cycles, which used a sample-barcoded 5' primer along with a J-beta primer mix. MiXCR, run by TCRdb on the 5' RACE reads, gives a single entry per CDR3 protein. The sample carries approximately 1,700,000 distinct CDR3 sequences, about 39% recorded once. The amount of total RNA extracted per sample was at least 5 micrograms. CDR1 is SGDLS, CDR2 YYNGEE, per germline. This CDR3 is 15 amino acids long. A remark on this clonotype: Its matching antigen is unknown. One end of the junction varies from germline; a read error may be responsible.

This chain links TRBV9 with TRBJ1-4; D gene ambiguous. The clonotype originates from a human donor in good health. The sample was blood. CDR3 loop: CASSVDPATNEKLFF. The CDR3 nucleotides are TGTGCTAGCAGCGTGGACCCCGCAACTAATGAAAAACTGTTTTTT.